Listed below are T cell receptor beta chains from one sample, sequenced in a study of control samples from healthy donors and cancer patients. Libraries were prepared by immunoSEQ multiplex PCR; TCRdb keeps only in-frame clonotypes and omits some of them. Of approximately 150,000 clones in the sample, less than 95% are singletons; the top ten hold 11% to 15%. Sample: PBMCs. The origin of the receptors is a man between 60 and 75 years old with colorectal cancer. Both conserved end residues are part of each CDR3. Each record gives: V gene, J gene, clone size, D gene, CDR3 DNA, CDR3 protein. A D gene is named only where the DNA matches it firmly. The listing skips clone size in some rows; elsewhere it reads once, few, many or a size class.

TRBV2	TRBJ2-4	once	-	TGTGCCAGCAGTACCGGGCTCTCCTACGTCTTC	CASSTGLSYVF
TRBV5-8	TRBJ1-1	-	-	TGTGCCAGCAGCTCGGACGGGAGACTGAACACTGAAGCTTTCTTT	CASSSDGRLNTEAFF
TRBV6-5	TRBJ2-1	-	TRBD2	TGTGCCAGCAGTAGCGCGGGGGGCGATGAGCAGTTCTTC	CASSSAGGDEQFF
TRBV19	TRBJ2-5	-	TRBD2	TGTGCCAGTAGTATATCAGCGGGGGGGCCTCAAGAGACCCAGTACTTC	CASSISAGGPQETQYF
TRBV19	TRBJ1-1	once	-	TGTGCCAGTAGTATTAGATTTCAGCTGAACACTGAAGCTTTCTTT	CASSIRFQLNTEAFF
TRBV9	TRBJ2-7	-	TRBD2	TGTGCCAGCAGCGCGTCGGGACTAGCGAATCCCTACGAGCAGTACTTC	CASSASGLANPYEQYF
TRBV6-5	TRBJ1-1	-	-	TGTGCCAGCGCCCCCTATGGGACGACGAACACTGAAGCTTTCTTT	CASAPYGTTNTEAFF
TRBV18	TRBJ1-5	-	-	TGTGCCAGCTCACAGGAAGAGAGCAATCAGCCCCAGCATTTT	CASSQEESNQPQHF
TRBV30	TRBJ2-5	-	-	TGTGCCTGGAGCCAAAAGGGAGGGGGTGAAGAGACCCAGTACTTC	CAWSQKGGGEETQYF
TRBV5-1	TRBJ1-6	-	TRBD1	TGCGCCAGCAGCTTACAGGGGCAGGGTTCACCCCTCCACTTT	CASSLQGQGSPLHF
TRBV6-5	TRBJ1-5	-	-	TGTGCCAGCTCCAGAGTGGGAGATAGCAATCAGCCCCAGCATTTT	CASSRVGDSNQPQHF
TRBV7-2	TRBJ1-2	-	TRBD1	TGTGCCAGCAGCTTAGAAGGGGGCAGGGGGGCGCACTATGGCTACACCTTC	CASSLEGGRGAHYGYTF
TRBV5-1	TRBJ1-1	once	-	TGCGCCAGCAGTCTCCCGGCCAGGAACACTGAAGCTTTCTTT	CASSLPARNTEAFF
TRBV15	TRBJ1-4	once	-	TGTGCCACCAGTCAGGGGAACGGCGAAAAACTGTTTTTT	CATSQGNGEKLFF
TRBV30	TRBJ2-7	-	TRBD1	TGTGCCTGGAGTTCCTCCGGGACAGGCTCCTACGAGCAGTACTTC	CAWSSSGTGSYEQYF
TRBV9	TRBJ2-3	-	TRBD1	TGTGCCAGCAGCGTACAGGGGGCAGGCACAGATACGCAGTATTTT	CASSVQGAGTDTQYF
TRBV20-1	TRBJ1-1	-	-	TGCAGTGCTACAAACCGGGAGGCTTTCTTT	CSATNREAFF
TRBV5-1	TRBJ2-1	-	-	TGCGCCAGCAGCTCCGGAGGCAGTGAGCAGTTCTTC	CASSSGGSEQFF
TRBV6-1	TRBJ1-5	-	-	TGTGCCAGCAGTGAGGGGTGGCGGGGGCTCAATCAGCCCCAGCATTTT	CASSEGWRGLNQPQHF
TRBV18	TRBJ2-7	once	TRBD1	TGTGCCAGCTCCGGGACAGACAGCTACGAGCAGTACTTC	CASSGTDSYEQYF
TRBV11-2	TRBJ1-4	-	TRBD1	TGTGCCAGCAGCCTGAGGGACAGGGTTGTTGAAAAACTGTTTTTT	CASSLRDRVVEKLFF
TRBV2	TRBJ1-5	-	-	TGTGCCAGCAGTGGAGACGGGGGTGGGAATCAGCCCCAGCATTTT	CASSGDGGGNQPQHF
TRBV3-1/TRBV3-2	TRBJ2-1	-	-	TGTGCCAGCAGCCAAGTAGCCGATGAGCAGTTCTTC	CASSQVADEQFF
TRBV6-1	TRBJ2-3	-	-	TGTGCCAGCAGTGTTGTCGGGGATACGCAGTATTTT	CASSVVGDTQYF
TRBV29-1	TRBJ1-5	-	-	TGCAGCGTTGTGGGTGGCAGCAATCAGCCCCAGCATTTT	CSVVGGSNQPQHF
TRBV10-3	TRBJ2-3	-	TRBD2	TGTGCCATCAGACCTAGCGGGGGGGCAGATACGCAGTATTTT	CAIRPSGGADTQYF
TRBV20-1	TRBJ1-4	-	-	TGCAGTGCTAGTCCCACAGGAAGATGGGGTGAAAAACTGTTTTTT	CSASPTGRWGEKLFF
TRBV3-1/TRBV3-2	TRBJ2-7	-	TRBD2	TGTGCCAGCAGCCAAGACGGGGGGGGAACCTACGAGCAGTACTTC	CASSQDGGGTYEQYF
TRBV7-2	TRBJ1-5	-	-	TGTGCCAGCAGCTTAGATGGAGGGGGCAATCAGCCCCAGCATTTT	CASSLDGGGNQPQHF
TRBV28	TRBJ2-3	-	-	TGTGCCAGCGGGATTAGCGTGGGCACAAATACGCAGTATTTT	CASGISVGTNTQYF
TRBV18	TRBJ1-1	-	-	TGTGCCAGCTCACCACCCCCCACAGGGCCTACTTGGTACACTGAAGCTTTCTTT	CASSPPPTGPTWYTEAFF